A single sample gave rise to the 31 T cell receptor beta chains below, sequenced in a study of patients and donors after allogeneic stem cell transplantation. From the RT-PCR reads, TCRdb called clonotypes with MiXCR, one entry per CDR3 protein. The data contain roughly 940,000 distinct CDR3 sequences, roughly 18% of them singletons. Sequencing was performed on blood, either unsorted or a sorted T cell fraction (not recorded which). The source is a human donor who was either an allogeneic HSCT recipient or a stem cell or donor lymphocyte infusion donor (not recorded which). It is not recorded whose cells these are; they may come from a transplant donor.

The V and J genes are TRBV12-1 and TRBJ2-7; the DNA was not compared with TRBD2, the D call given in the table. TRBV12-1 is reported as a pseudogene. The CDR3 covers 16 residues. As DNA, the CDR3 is TGTGCCAGCAGCTGTGAGCTAGCGGAGGCATCCTACGAGCAGTACTTC. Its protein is CASSCELAEASYEQYF.

In DNA form, the CDR3 reads TGCGCCAGCAGCCCGGAAGGGACCCACAGGGGGCCCCCGGAGACCCAGTACTTC. It specifies CASSPEGTHRGPPETQYF. This sequence joins TRBV5-1 and TRBJ2-5, with 9 positions matching TRBD1. CDR3 length: 18 residues. V dropped 4 bases and J dropped 5; count of bases not matched to a gene: 18. The germline V gene encodes CDR1 SGHRS and CDR2 YFSETQ.

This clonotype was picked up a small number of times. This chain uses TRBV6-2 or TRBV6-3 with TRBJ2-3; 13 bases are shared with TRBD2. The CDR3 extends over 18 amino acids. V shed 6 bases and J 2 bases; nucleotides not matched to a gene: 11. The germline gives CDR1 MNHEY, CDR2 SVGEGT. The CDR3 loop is CASRSRLAGGWDTDTQYF. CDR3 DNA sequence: TGTGCCAGCAGGAGTAGACTAGCGGGGGGTTGGGACACAGATACGCAGTATTTT.

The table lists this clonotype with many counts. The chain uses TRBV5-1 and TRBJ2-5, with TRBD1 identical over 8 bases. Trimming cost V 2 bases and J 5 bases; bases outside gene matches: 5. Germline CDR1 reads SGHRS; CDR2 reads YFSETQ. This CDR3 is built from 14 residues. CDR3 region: CASSLGQGVETQYF. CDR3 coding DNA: TGCGCCAGCAGCTTAGGACAGGGAGTCGAGACCCAGTACTTC.

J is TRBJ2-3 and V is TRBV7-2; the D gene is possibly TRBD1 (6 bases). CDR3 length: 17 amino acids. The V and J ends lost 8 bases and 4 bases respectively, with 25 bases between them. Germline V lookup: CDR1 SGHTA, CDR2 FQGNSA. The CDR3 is CASSYDGGLRIPDTQYF. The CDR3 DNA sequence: TGTGCCAGCTCCTACGATGGGGGCCTCCGGATACCAGATACGCAGTATTTT.

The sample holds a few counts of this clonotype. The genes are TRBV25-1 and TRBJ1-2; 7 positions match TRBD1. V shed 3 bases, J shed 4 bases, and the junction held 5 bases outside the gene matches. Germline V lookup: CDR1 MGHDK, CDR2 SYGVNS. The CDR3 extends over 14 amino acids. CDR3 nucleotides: TGTGCCAGCAGTGATCCGAGGGGGCCCTATGGCTACACCTTC. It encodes CASSDPRGPYGYTF.

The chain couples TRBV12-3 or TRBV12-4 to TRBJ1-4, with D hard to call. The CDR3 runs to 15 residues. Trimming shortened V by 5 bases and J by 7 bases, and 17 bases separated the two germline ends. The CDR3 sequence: CASSPLGSFSEKLFF. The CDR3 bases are TGTGCCAGCAGTCCGCTCGGTAGTTTCAGTGAAAAACTGTTTTTT.

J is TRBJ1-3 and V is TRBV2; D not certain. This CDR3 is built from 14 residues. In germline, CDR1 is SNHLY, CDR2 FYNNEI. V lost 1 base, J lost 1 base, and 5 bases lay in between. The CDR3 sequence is CASSEGPSGNTIYF. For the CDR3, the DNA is TGTGCCAGCAGTGAAGGTCCTTCTGGAAACACCATATATTTT.

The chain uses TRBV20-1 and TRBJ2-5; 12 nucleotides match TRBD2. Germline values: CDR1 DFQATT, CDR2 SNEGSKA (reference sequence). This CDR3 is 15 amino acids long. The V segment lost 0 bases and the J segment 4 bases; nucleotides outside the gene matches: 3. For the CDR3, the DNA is TGCAGTGCTAGAGATCCACTAGCGGGAGGAGAGACCCAGTACTTC. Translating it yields CSARDPLAGGETQYF.

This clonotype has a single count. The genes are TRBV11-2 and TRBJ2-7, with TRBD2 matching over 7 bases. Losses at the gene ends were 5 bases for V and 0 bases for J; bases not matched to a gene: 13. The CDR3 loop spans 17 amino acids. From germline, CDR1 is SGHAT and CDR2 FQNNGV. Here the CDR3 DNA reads TGTGCCAGCAGCATAGGAGTTTGGCGGGGGAGCTCCTACGAGCAGTACTTC. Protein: CASSIGVWRGSSYEQYF.

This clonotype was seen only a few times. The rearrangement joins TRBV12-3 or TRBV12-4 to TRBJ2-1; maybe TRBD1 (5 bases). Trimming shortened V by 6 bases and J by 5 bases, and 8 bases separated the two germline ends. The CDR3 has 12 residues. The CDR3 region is CASRTRDNEQFF. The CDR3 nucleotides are TGTGCCAGCAGGACCAGGGACAATGAGCAGTTCTTC.

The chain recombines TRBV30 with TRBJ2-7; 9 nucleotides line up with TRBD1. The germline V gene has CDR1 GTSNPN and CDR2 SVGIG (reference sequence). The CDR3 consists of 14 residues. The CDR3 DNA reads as TGTGCGCTAGGGAGGGACAGGGTTCCGGACGAGCAGTACTTC. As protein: CALGRDRVPDEQYF.

This CDR3 is CASSPPTAGASNQPQHF. In DNA, the CDR3 is TGTGCCAGCTCACCACCAACGGCCGGGGCTAGCAATCAGCCCCAGCATTTT. The chain joins TRBV18 to TRBJ1-5, with D maybe TRBD1 (5 bases). CDR3 length: 17 residues. V was shortened by 0 bases and J by 0 bases, with 12 bases between the two germline ends. Germline V CDR1 and CDR2: KGHSH, LQKENI.

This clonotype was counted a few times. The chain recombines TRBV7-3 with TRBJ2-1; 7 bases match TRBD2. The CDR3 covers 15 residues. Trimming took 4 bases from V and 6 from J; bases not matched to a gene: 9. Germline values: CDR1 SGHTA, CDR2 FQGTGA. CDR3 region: CASSYRTSTINEQFF. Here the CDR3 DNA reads TGTGCCAGCAGCTACAGGACTAGTACGATCAATGAGCAGTTCTTC.

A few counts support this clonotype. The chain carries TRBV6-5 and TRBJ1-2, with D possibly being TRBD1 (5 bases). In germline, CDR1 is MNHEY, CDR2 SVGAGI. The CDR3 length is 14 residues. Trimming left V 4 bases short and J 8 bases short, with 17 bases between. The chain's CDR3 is CASSSTGSSLGYTF. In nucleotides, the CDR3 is TGTGCCAGCAGTTCTACAGGATCCTCCCTAGGCTACACCTTC.

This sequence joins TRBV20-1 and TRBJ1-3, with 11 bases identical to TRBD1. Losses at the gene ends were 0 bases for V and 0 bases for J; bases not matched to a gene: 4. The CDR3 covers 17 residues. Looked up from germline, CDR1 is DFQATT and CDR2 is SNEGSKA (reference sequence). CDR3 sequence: CSAREDRGRSSGNTIYF. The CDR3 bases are TGCAGTGCTAGAGAGGACAGGGGGCGAAGCTCTGGAAACACCATATATTTT.

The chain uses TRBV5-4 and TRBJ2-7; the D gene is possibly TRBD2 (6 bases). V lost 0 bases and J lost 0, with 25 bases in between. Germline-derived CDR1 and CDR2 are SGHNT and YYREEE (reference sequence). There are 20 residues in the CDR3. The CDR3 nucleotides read TGTGCCAGCAGCTTGGTGGCGGGGATAGCGGCTCTTCAAATCTCCTACGAGCAGTACTTC. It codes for CASSLVAGIAALQISYEQYF.

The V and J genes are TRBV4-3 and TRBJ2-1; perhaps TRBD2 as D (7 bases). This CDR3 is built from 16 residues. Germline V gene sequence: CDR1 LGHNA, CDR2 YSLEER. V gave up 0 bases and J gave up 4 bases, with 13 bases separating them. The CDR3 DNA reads TGCGCCAGCAGCCAAGATCGGGGGGCCTATTACAATGAGCAGTTCTTC. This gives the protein CASSQDRGAYYNEQFF.

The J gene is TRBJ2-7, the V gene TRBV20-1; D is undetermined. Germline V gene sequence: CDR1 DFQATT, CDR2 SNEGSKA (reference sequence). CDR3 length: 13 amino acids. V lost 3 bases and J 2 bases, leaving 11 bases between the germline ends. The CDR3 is CSASESLAYEQYF. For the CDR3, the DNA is TGCAGTGCTAGTGAATCCTTGGCCTACGAGCAGTACTTC.

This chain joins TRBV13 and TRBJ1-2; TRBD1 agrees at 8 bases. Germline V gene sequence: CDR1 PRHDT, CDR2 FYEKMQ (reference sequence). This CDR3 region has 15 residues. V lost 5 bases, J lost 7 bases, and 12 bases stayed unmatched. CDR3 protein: CASSPRTGLGGGYTF. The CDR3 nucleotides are TGTGCCAGCAGCCCGCGGACAGGGCTCGGTGGTGGCTACACCTTC.

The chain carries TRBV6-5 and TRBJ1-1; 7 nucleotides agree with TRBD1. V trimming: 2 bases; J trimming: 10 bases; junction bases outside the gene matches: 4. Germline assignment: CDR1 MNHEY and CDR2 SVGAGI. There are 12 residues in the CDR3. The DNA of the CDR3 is TGTGCCAGCAGTTACCGGGACAGTGGAGCTTTCTTT. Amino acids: CASSYRDSGAFF.

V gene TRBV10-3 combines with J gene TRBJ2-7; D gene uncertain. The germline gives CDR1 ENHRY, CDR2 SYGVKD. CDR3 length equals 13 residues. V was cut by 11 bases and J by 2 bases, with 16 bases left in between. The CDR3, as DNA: TGTGCCGTGAGACTGCCCTCTACCTACGAGCAGTACTTC. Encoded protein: CAVRLPSTYEQYF.

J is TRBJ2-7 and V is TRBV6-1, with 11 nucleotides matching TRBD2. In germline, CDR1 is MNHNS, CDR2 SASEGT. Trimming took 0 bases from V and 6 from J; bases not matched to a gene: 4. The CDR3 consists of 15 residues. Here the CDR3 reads CASSEAGTSGAEQYF. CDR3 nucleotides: TGTGCCAGCAGTGAAGCGGGGACTAGCGGAGCCGAGCAGTACTTC.

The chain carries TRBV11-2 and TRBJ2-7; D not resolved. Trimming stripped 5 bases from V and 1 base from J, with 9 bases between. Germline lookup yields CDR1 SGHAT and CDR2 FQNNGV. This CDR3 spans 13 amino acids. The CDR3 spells CASSHPQSYEQYF. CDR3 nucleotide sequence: TGTGCCAGCAGCCACCCCCAATCCTACGAGCAGTACTTC.

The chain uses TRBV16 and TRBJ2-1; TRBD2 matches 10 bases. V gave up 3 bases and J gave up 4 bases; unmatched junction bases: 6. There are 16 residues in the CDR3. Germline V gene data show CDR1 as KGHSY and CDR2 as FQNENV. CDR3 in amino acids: CASSHPGLAFYNEQFF. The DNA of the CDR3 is TGTGCCAGCAGCCATCCGGGACTAGCGTTTTACAATGAGCAGTTCTTC. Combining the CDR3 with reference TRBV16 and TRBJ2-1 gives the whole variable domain GEEVAQTPKHLVRGEGQKAKLYCAPIKGHSYVFWYQQVLKNEFKFLISFQNENVFDETGMPKERFSAKCLPNSPCSLEIQATKLEDSAVYFCASSHPGLAFYNEQFFGPGTRLTVL.

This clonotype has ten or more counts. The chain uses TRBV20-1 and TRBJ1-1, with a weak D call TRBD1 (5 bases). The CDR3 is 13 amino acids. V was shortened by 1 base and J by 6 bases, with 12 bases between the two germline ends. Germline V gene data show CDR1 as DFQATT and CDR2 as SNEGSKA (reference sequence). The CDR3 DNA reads TGCAGTGCTAGAGCGAAGGGGCTCGCTGAAGCTTTCTTT. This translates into CSARAKGLAEAFF.

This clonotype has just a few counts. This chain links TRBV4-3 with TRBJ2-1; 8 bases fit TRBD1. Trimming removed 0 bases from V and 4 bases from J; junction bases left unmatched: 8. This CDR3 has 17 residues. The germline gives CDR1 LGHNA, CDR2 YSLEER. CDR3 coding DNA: TGCGCCAGCAGCCAAGAAGTATGGGGACAGGAGTACAATGAGCAGTTCTTC. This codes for CASSQEVWGQEYNEQFF.

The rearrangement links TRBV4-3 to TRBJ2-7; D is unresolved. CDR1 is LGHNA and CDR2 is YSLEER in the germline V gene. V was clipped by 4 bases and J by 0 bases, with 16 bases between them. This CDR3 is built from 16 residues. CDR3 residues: CASSRSLQFISYEQYF. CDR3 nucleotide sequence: TGCGCCAGCAGCCGCTCGCTACAGTTCATCTCCTACGAGCAGTACTTC.

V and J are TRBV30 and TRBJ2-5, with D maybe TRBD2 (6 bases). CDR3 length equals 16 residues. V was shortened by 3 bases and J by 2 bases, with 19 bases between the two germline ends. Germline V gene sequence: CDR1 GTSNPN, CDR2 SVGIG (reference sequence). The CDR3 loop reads CAWSAIWTTVQETQYF. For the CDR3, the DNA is TGTGCCTGGAGCGCAATATGGACTACGGTGCAAGAGACCCAGTACTTC.

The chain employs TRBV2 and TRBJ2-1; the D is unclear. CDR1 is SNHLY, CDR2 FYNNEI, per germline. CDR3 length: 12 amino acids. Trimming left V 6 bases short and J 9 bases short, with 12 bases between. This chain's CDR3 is CASSATFSEQFF. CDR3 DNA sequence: TGTGCCAGCAGCGCAACCTTCAGTGAGCAGTTCTTC. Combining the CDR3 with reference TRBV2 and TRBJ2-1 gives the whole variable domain EPEVTQTPSHQVTQMGQEVILRCVPISNHLYFYWYRQILGQKVEFLVSFYNNEISEKSEIFDDQFSVERPDGSNFTLKIRSTKLEDSAMYFCASSATFSEQFFGPGTRLTVL.

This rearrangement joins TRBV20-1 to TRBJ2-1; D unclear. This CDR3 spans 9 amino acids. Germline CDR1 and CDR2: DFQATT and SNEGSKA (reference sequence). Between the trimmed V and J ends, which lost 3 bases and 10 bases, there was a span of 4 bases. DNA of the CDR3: TGCAGTGCTAGTGAAGAGCAGTTCTTC. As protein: CSASEEQFF.